The text below deals with one T cell receptor (beta chain). Relapsing-remitting disease, either stable or active, was present in the multiple sclerosis controls, who were treatment-naive patients. This entry belongs to a study of CD8 T cells in Susac syndrome. With random hexamers, reverse transcription was performed on about 0.45 to 1 ug of RNA. An immunoSEQ multiplex PCR amplified TCR beta CDR3 over 54 Vbeta and 13 Jbeta. In TCRdb, the immunoSEQ multiplex PCR reads were re-called with MiXCR into one record per CDR3 protein. The table lists hundreds of thousands of distinct CDR3 sequences, approximately 95% of them singletons. Sequencing was carried out using CD4+ T cells from PBMCs. The clonotype comes from a human donor with multiple sclerosis.

CDR3 sequence (DNA): TGCAGCGTTGTTGAGGGACAGAGCAATCAGCCCCAGCATTTT. It specifies CSVVEGQSNQPQHF. The chain carries TRBV29-1 and TRBJ1-5; 7 bases map to TRBD1. The CDR3 is 14 amino acids. Germline assignment: CDR1 SQVTM and CDR2 ANQGSEA. Unmatched junction bases numbered 4, after V lost 4 bases and J lost 1 base.